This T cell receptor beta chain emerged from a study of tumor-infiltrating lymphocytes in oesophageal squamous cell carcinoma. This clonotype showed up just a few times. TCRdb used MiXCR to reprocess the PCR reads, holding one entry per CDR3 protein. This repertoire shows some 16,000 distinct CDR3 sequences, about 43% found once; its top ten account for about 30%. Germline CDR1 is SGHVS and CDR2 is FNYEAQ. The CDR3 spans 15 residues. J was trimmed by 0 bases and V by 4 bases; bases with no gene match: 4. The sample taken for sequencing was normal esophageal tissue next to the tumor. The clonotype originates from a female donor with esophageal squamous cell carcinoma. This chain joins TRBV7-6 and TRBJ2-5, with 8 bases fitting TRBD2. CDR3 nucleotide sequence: TGTGCCAGCAGCTCTATGACTAGCGACCAAGAGACCCAGTACTTC. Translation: CASSSMTSDQETQYF.